This T cell receptor (beta chain) derives from a study of blood T cell repertoires in COVID-19. At the level of the study: T cells, B-cell-depleted T cells, or PBMCs supplied cDNA or gDNA.

The authors' processing: For nucleated cells, counts were estimated from reference gene primer amplification. Generated by immunoSEQ multiplex PCR, the TCRdb table keeps only in-frame clones and is missing some. V and J calls and clone size are copied from that table; D and trimming were computed from the DNA. The table includes 150,000 to 200,000 clones, approximately 89% detected once. This CDR3 comprises 13 residues. V lost 2 bases and J 4 bases, leaving 8 bases between the germline ends. The chain links TRBV12-3 or TRBV12-4 to TRBJ1-1, with a tentative D call TRBD1 (5 bases). Material: peripheral blood. The clonotype was recovered from a man aged 65 to 79 with acute or convalescent COVID-19. The CDR3 nucleotides are TGTGCCAGCAGTTTACAAGGGGTCACTGAAGCTTTCTTT. It codes for CASSLQGVTEAFF.